Listed below are T cell receptor beta chains from one sample, sequenced in a study of T cell changes during pregnancy in multiple sclerosis. Some clones are missing from TCRdb's copy, which holds only in-frame ones; the method was immunoSEQ multiplex PCR. Among fewer than 100,000 clones listed, 75% to 90% were seen once. The specimen was peripheral blood, collected before pregnancy. These receptors all stem from a female donor with multiple sclerosis, enrolled in a pregnancy study. Both conserved end residues are part of each CDR3. The D gene is left open where the match is weak. A clone size is listed for some rows: how often the clone was seen (once, few, many), or a class if it is expanded.

size: -; J: TRBJ2-1; V: TRBV29-1; D: -; CDR3: CSVGRRGSDNEQFF; DNA: TGCAGCGTGGGGCGGCGGGGAAGCGACAATGAGCAGTTCTTC
size: -; J: TRBJ2-1; V: TRBV10-3; D: TRBD1; CDR3: CAIRPWTGNYNEQFF; DNA: TGTGCCATCAGGCCATGGACAGGGAACTACAATGAGCAGTTCTTC
size: -; J: TRBJ1-5; V: TRBV4-1; D: -; CDR3: CASSQDRYSNQPQHF; DNA: TGCGCCAGCAGCCAAGATCGGTATAGCAATCAGCCCCAGCATTTT
size: -; J: TRBJ2-7; V: TRBV21-1; D: -; CDR3: CASSPGGGLLSYEQYF; DNA: TGTGCCAGCAGCCCGGGGGGAGGGCTTCTATCCTACGAGCAGTACTTC
size: -; J: TRBJ1-2; V: TRBV7-2; D: -; CDR3: CASSLGTDYGYTF; DNA: TGTGCCAGCAGCTTAGGGACAGACTATGGCTACACCTTC
size: -; J: TRBJ2-5; V: TRBV9; D: -; CDR3: CASSVYGETQYF; DNA: TGTGCCAGCAGCGTTTACGGGGAGACCCAGTACTTC
size: -; J: TRBJ2-3; V: TRBV9; D: TRBD2; CDR3: CASSVEMSGGADTQYF; DNA: TGTGCCAGCAGCGTAGAGATGAGCGGGGGGGCAGATACGCAGTATTTT
size: -; J: TRBJ1-1; V: TRBV5-1; D: -; CDR3: CASSVGVLAGEAFF; DNA: TGCGCCAGCTCTGTGGGGGTCCTAGCGGGTGAAGCTTTCTTT
size: once; J: TRBJ1-6; V: TRBV10-1; D: TRBD1; CDR3: CASKGQSSSYNSPLHF; DNA: TGCGCCAGCAAGGGACAGTCGAGCTCCTATAATTCACCCCTCCACTTT
size: -; J: TRBJ2-7; V: TRBV7-2; D: -; CDR3: CASSLVAGEQYF; DNA: TGTGCCAGCAGCTTAGTCGCCGGCGAGCAGTACTTC
size: -; J: TRBJ1-6; V: TRBV9; D: -; CDR3: CASSWQGTSPLHF; DNA: TGTGCCAGCAGCTGGCAGGGTACCTCACCCCTCCACTTT
size: few; J: TRBJ1-5; V: TRBV6-5; D: TRBD1; CDR3: CATSDRLGLQPQHF; DNA: TGTGCCACCTCGGACAGGTTGGGATTGCAGCCCCAGCATTTT
size: -; J: TRBJ1-2; V: TRBV28; D: TRBD1; CDR3: CASSLYTGGAAGYTF; DNA: TGTGCCAGCAGTTTATATACAGGGGGCGCGGCTGGCTACACCTTC
size: once; J: TRBJ2-7; V: TRBV5-6; D: -; CDR3: CASSLGGGVYEQYF; DNA: TGTGCCAGCAGCTTGGGAGGGGGGGTCTACGAGCAGTACTTC
size: -; J: TRBJ2-5; V: TRBV7-2; D: -; CDR3: CASSFLSGRTQYF; DNA: TGTGCCAGCAGCTTCTTGTCCGGTAGGACCCAGTACTTC
size: once; J: TRBJ1-1; V: TRBV7-9; D: TRBD1; CDR3: CASSPKTGVYTEAFF; DNA: TGTGCCAGCAGCCCGAAGACAGGGGTGTACACTGAAGCTTTCTTT
size: -; J: TRBJ1-2; V: TRBV5-1; D: -; CDR3: CASSFSGKSNYGYTF; DNA: TGCGCCAGCAGCTTTTCAGGGAAATCTAACTATGGCTACACCTTC
size: -; J: TRBJ1-2; V: TRBV18; D: TRBD1; CDR3: CASSPRGQIYGYTF; DNA: TGTGCCAGCTCCCCCCGGGGACAGATCTATGGCTACACCTTC
size: -; J: TRBJ1-5; V: TRBV19; D: -; CDR3: CATTLAGLAFSNQPQHF; DNA: TGTGCCACCACATTGGCGGGGCTCGCTTTTAGCAATCAGCCCCAGCATTTT
size: -; J: TRBJ2-5; V: TRBV10-2; D: -; CDR3: CASRSDSSQYF; DNA: TGCGCCAGCAGATCTGACTCGTCGCAGTACTTC
size: -; J: TRBJ1-2; V: TRBV2; D: TRBD1; CDR3: CASANRQGLTGYTF; DNA: TGTGCCAGCGCCAACCGACAGGGGTTGACTGGCTACACCTTC
size: -; J: TRBJ2-7; V: TRBV19; D: -; CDR3: CASSSPGSSYEQYF; DNA: TGTGCCAGTAGTTCCCCCGGGAGTTCCTACGAGCAGTACTTC
size: -; J: TRBJ2-3; V: TRBV4-2; D: TRBD2; CDR3: CASSQGLAGERGTQYF; DNA: TGTGCCAGCAGCCAGGGACTAGCGGGCGAGCGGGGGACGCAGTATTTT
size: -; J: TRBJ1-2; V: TRBV5-6; D: -; CDR3: CASSLLGGVEYLGNYGYTF; DNA: TGTGCCAGCAGCTTGCTCGGCGGGGTTGAGTACCTGGGGAACTATGGCTACACCTTC
size: -; J: TRBJ1-1; V: TRBV7-8; D: -; CDR3: CASSPAGPTEAFF; DNA: TGTGCCAGCAGCCCCGCGGGTCCGACTGAAGCTTTCTTT
size: once; J: TRBJ1-2; V: TRBV5-6; D: TRBD1; CDR3: CASSLVRTGIYGYTF; DNA: TGTGCCAGCAGCTTGGTAAGGACAGGGATTTATGGCTACACCTTC
size: -; J: TRBJ1-2; V: TRBV19; D: TRBD1; CDR3: CASSGTGVYGYTF; DNA: TGTGCCAGTTCCGGGACAGGGGTATATGGCTACACCTTC
size: -; J: TRBJ2-3; V: TRBV19; D: TRBD2; CDR3: CASSIGLGGTDTQYF; DNA: TGTGCCAGTAGTATCGGACTAGGGGGCACAGATACGCAGTATTTT
size: -; J: TRBJ1-2; V: TRBV14; D: -; CDR3: CASSRIQDGYTF; DNA: TGTGCCAGCAGCCGAATCCAGGATGGCTACACCTTC
size: -; J: TRBJ1-2; V: TRBV18; D: TRBD1; CDR3: CASSQDRGRNYGYTF; DNA: TGTGCCAGCTCACAGGACAGGGGGCGGAACTATGGCTACACCTTC
size: once; J: TRBJ2-7; V: TRBV2; D: TRBD1; CDR3: CASSLTGYEQYF; DNA: TGTGCCAGCAGTCTGACAGGGTACGAGCAGTACTTC
size: -; J: TRBJ1-2; V: TRBV5-1; D: -; CDR3: CASRPGGLNYGYTF; DNA: TGCGCCAGCAGGCCCGGGGGGCTTAACTATGGCTACACCTTC
size: -; J: TRBJ2-7; V: TRBV29-1; D: -; CDR3: CSVTGTLTYEQYF; DNA: TGCAGCGTCACGGGAACGCTAACCTACGAGCAGTACTTC
size: -; J: TRBJ2-3; V: TRBV7-9; D: -; CDR3: CASSGPDTQYF; DNA: TGTGCCAGCAGCGGCCCAGATACGCAGTATTTT
size: -; J: TRBJ2-6; V: TRBV19; D: -; CDR3: CASSIYPGVTSGANVLTF; DNA: TGTGCCAGTAGTATCTACCCAGGGGTCACCTCTGGGGCCAACGTCCTGACTTTC
size: -; J: TRBJ1-6; V: TRBV4-3; D: TRBD1; CDR3: CASSQGGTGRGPLHF; DNA: TGCGCCAGCAGCCAAGGGGGGACAGGGAGAGGACCCCTCCACTTT
size: -; J: TRBJ2-7; V: TRBV6-6; D: -; CDR3: CASSYSEGVPSYEQYF; DNA: TGTGCCAGCAGTTACTCGGAAGGGGTTCCTTCCTACGAGCAGTACTTC
size: -; J: TRBJ2-7; V: TRBV5-6; D: TRBD1; CDR3: CASSSDRGNSYEQYF; DNA: TGTGCCAGCAGCTCGGACAGGGGGAACTCCTACGAGCAGTACTTC
size: -; J: TRBJ1-1; V: TRBV19; D: -; CDR3: CATDRGKGMVNTEAFF; DNA: TGTGCCACCGATAGGGGAAAAGGGATGGTGAACACTGAAGCTTTCTTT
size: -; J: TRBJ1-6; V: TRBV19; D: -; CDR3: CASKSGLGSSYNSPLHF; DNA: TGTGCCAGTAAGTCCGGCTTAGGGAGCTCCTATAATTCACCCCTCCACTTT
size: -; J: TRBJ1-4; V: TRBV5-8; D: -; CDR3: CASSTGTTNEKLFF; DNA: TGTGCCAGCAGCACCGGTACAACTAATGAAAAACTGTTTTTT
size: once; J: TRBJ2-1; V: TRBV9; D: -; CDR3: CASSVDLIRTSISYNEQFF; DNA: TGTGCCAGCAGCGTAGATCTCATCAGGACATCGATTTCGTACAATGAGCAGTTCTTC
size: -; J: TRBJ1-6; V: TRBV2; D: -; CDR3: CASRYQTPGTPLHF; DNA: TGTGCCAGCAGATACCAAACCCCGGGGACACCCCTCCACTTT
size: -; J: TRBJ2-1; V: TRBV5-4; D: -; CDR3: CASSLGGVPYNEQFF; DNA: TGTGCCAGCAGCTTGGGGGGGGTCCCCTACAATGAGCAGTTCTTC
size: -; J: TRBJ2-2; V: TRBV2; D: TRBD1; CDR3: CASSESGTGRAGELFF; DNA: TGTGCCAGCAGTGAGTCCGGGACAGGGAGGGCCGGGGAGCTGTTTTTT
size: -; J: TRBJ2-7; V: TRBV12-5; D: TRBD1; CDR3: CASGLLTGGSYEQYF; DNA: TGTGCTAGTGGCCTCCTGACAGGGGGATCCTACGAGCAGTACTTC
size: once; J: TRBJ1-5; V: TRBV28; D: -; CDR3: CASSLGSYSNQPQHF; DNA: TGTGCCAGCAGTTTAGGGAGTTATAGCAATCAGCCCCAGCATTTT
size: once; J: TRBJ2-2; V: TRBV7-9; D: -; CDR3: CASSFGTGESWELFF; DNA: TGTGCCAGCAGCTTCGGAACAGGTGAAAGCTGGGAGCTGTTTTTT
size: -; J: TRBJ2-1; V: TRBV6-4; D: -; CDR3: CASSESGSYNEQFF; DNA: TGTGCCAGCAGTGAAAGCGGCTCCTACAATGAGCAGTTCTTC
size: -; J: TRBJ2-3; V: TRBV4-3; D: TRBD2; CDR3: CASSQDTAGGRDTQYF; DNA: TGCGCCAGCAGCCAAGATACGGCGGGGGGGAGGGATACGCAGTATTTT